The 21 T cell receptor beta chains reported below all come from one sample, sequenced in a study of shared clonotypes between healthy human individuals. Here immunoSEQ multiplex PCR was the method, and the copy in TCRdb shows in-frame clones only, minus some. Here the sample spans more than 1.2 million clones, 98% to 99% being singletons. The material sequenced was naive CD4+ T cells sorted from blood. Subset described: CD45RA+ positively selected. The source is a man under 40 in good health.

The chain employs TRBV29-1 and TRBJ2-1; TRBD2 might be the D (6 bases). This CDR3 has 15 amino acids. V was cut by 6 bases and J by 7 bases, with 22 bases left in between. The germline V gene encodes CDR1 SQVTM and CDR2 ANQGSEA. CDR3 residues: CSVTSWDGSLNEQFF. The CDR3 DNA follows: TGCAGCGTAACCTCGTGGGACGGGAGTCTAAATGAGCAGTTCTTC.

The chain carries TRBV5-1 and TRBJ2-1; D not certain. V was shortened by 0 bases and J by 0 bases, with 13 bases between the two germline ends. The CDR3 runs 17 residues. The V gene's germline CDR1 is SGHRS and CDR2 YFSETQ. The CDR3: CASSLGTDLSSYNEQFF. The CDR3 nucleotides read TGCGCCAGCAGCTTGGGGACGGATCTAAGCTCCTACAATGAGCAGTTCTTC.

The gene calls are TRBV29-1 and TRBJ2-1; the match to TRBD1 covers 8 bases. V was clipped by 3 bases and J by 7 bases; unmatched bases: 8. CDR1 SQVTM and CDR2 ANQGSEA come from the germline V gene. CDR3 length equals 14 residues. The CDR3 region is CSVDFRTGGNEQFF. The CDR3 DNA reads as TGCAGCGTTGACTTTAGAACAGGGGGAAATGAGCAGTTCTTC.

The chain couples TRBV7-2 to TRBJ2-5; 13 nucleotides match TRBD2. J was trimmed by 2 bases and V by 6 bases; bases with no gene match: 6. The length of the CDR3 is 16 residues. Germline CDR1 reads SGHTA; CDR2 reads FQGNSA. The CDR3 loop is CASSRGLAGPQETQYF. CDR3 DNA: TGTGCCAGCAGTCGGGGACTAGCGGGACCTCAAGAGACCCAGTACTTC.

The chain has TRBV5-1 and TRBJ1-2; 9 bases match TRBD1. The junction had 19 bases not matched to a gene; V was cut back by 4 bases and J by 3 bases. The length of the CDR3 is 19 residues. Germline V gene sequence: CDR1 SGHRS, CDR2 YFSETQ. CDR3 nucleotide sequence: TGCGCCAGCAGCCGAGAGAAACAGGGGGCAATTCGGTCGGACTATGGCTACACCTTC. It codes for CASSREKQGAIRSDYGYTF.

The chain recombines TRBV6-5 with TRBJ2-7; D is unclear. This CDR3 is built from 12 residues. The germline V gene has CDR1 MNHEY and CDR2 SVGAGI. Trimming took 5 bases from V and 6 from J, leaving 11 bases between them. Written as DNA, the CDR3 is TGTGCCAGCAGTCACGGGCCTTCCGAGCAGTACTTC. Protein sequence: CASSHGPSEQYF.

The J gene is TRBJ2-7, the V gene TRBV19; 15 positions match TRBD2. This CDR3 is built from 15 residues. V lost 2 bases to trimming and J lost 6 bases; unmatched junction nucleotides: 2. Germline CDR1 LNHDA, CDR2 SQIVND (reference sequence). CDR3 sequence: CASSITGLAGGEQYF. CDR3 bases: TGTGCCAGTAGTATAACGGGACTAGCGGGAGGCGAGCAGTACTTC.

The V and J genes are TRBV5-8 and TRBJ1-1; D perhaps matches TRBD1 (5 bases). Germline V lookup: CDR1 SGHTS, CDR2 YDEGEE. V lost 5 bases to trimming and J lost 2 bases, with 16 bases between them. The CDR3 is made up of 15 amino acids. The CDR3 loop is CASSWGFWSNTEAFF. The CDR3 DNA reads TGTGCCAGCAGTTGGGGCTTTTGGAGTAACACTGAAGCTTTCTTT. The variable domain in full, with the rest retrieved from reference TRBV5-8 and TRBJ1-1, is EAGVTQSPTHLIKTRGQQATLRCSPISGHTSVYWYQQALGLGLQFLLWYDEGEERNRGNFPPRFSGRQFPNYSSELNVNALELEDSALYLCASSWGFWSNTEAFFGQGTRLTVV.

V is TRBV10-3 and J is TRBJ2-2; 16 bases are a match to TRBD2. CDR1 and CDR2 (germline): ENHRY, SYGVKD. The V gene end was trimmed by 10 bases and the J gene end by 7 bases; junction bases not matched to a gene: 15. This CDR3 region has 18 residues. CDR3 nucleotide sequence: TGTGCCACGCGGCACGGGACTAGCGGGAGGGCCGGTGACGGGGAGCTGTTTTTT. It is translated as CATRHGTSGRAGDGELFF.

This clone was found once. This chain links TRBV6-5 with TRBJ2-5, with D maybe TRBD2 (5 bases). CDR1 MNHEY and CDR2 SVGAGI come from the germline V gene. Deletions cut 3 bases from V and 7 bases from J, with 15 bases between. The CDR3 contains 14 residues. Here the CDR3 reads CASSYGRLTLTQYF. In nucleotides, the CDR3 is TGTGCCAGCAGTTATGGGAGACTGACCCTGACCCAGTACTTC.

This clone was counted a single time. J is TRBJ2-1 and V is TRBV29-1; either TRBD1 or TRBD2 may fit D (7 bases each). Germline V gene lookup returns CDR1 SQVTM and CDR2 ANQGSEA. V dropped 5 bases and J dropped 7 bases, with 24 bases sitting between them. The CDR3 runs 16 residues. The CDR3 DNA is TGCAGCGTTCAGCCTTTCGGCAGGGGGGGTTCTAATGAGCAGTTCTTC. Protein sequence: CSVQPFGRGGSNEQFF.

As concerns this clone: Other nucleotide sequences from this sample produce the same CDR3. The chain links TRBV9 to TRBJ2-7, with TRBD2 identical over 11 bases. This CDR3 region has 14 residues. Trimming took 2 bases from V and 6 from J; bases not matched to a gene: 4. The germline V gene has CDR1 SGDLS and CDR2 YYNGEE. Here the CDR3 reads CASSVLAGGGEQYF. CDR3 in DNA: TGTGCCAGCAGCGTGCTAGCGGGAGGTGGCGAGCAGTACTTC.

As regards this clone: Other DNA sequences of this sample code for an identical CDR3. V gene TRBV9 combines with J gene TRBJ1-1; D is ambiguous. The CDR3 has 14 amino acids. Trimming removed 0 bases at V and 1 base at J, with 7 bases between. Germline values: CDR1 SGDLS, CDR2 YYNGEE. The CDR3 DNA is TGTGCCAGCAGCGTAGTGTCGGGGAACACTGAAGCTTTCTTT. Protein product: CASSVVSGNTEAFF.

This chain connects TRBV18 to TRBJ2-7, with D perhaps matching TRBD1 (8 bases). Germline loops: CDR1 KGHSH, CDR2 LQKENI. Trimming removed 3 bases from V and 6 bases from J, with 15 bases in between. CDR3 size: 14 residues. CDR3 protein: CASSPTTGEGEQYF. In nucleotides, the CDR3 is TGTGCCAGCTCACCCACGACAGGGGAGGGCGAGCAGTACTTC.

The CDR3 reads CASSVVGWLTDTQYF. CDR3 DNA: TGTGCCAGCAGCGTAGTTGGCTGGCTCACAGATACGCAGTATTTT. The chain carries TRBV9 and TRBJ2-3; unclear D gene. The CDR3 runs to 15 residues. Trimming removed 0 bases at V and 2 bases at J, with 10 bases between. Germline V gives CDR1 SGDLS, CDR2 YYNGEE.

The V call is TRBV2, the J call TRBJ1-1, with D unclear. This CDR3 region has 15 residues. Trimming left V 8 bases short and J 0 bases short, with 16 bases between. Germline CDR1 and CDR2: SNHLY and FYNNEI. The CDR3 sequence: CASRGLTDLNTEAFF. As DNA, the CDR3 is TGTGCCAGCCGTGGGCTGACGGACTTGAACACTGAAGCTTTCTTT.

J is TRBJ2-3 and V is TRBV4-3; 11 bases agree with TRBD2. With V trimmed by 1 base and J by 0 bases, 12 bases remained unmatched. From germline, CDR1 is LGHNA and CDR2 YSLEER. CDR3 length: 20 amino acids. The CDR3 nucleotides are TGCGCCAGCAGCCAAGTTGTCACTAGCGGGAGCGACACAAGCACAGATACGCAGTATTTT. This sequence encodes CASSQVVTSGSDTSTDTQYF.

A remark on this clone: Other DNA variants within this sample encode the same CDR3. V is TRBV18 and J is TRBJ2-3; 13 bases are shared with TRBD2. There are 16 residues in the CDR3. CDR1 and CDR2 (germline): KGHSH, LQKENI. V was clipped by 3 bases and J by 3 bases; unmatched bases: 3. The CDR3 here is CASSPGLAGVTDTQYF. The CDR3 DNA reads TGTGCCAGCTCACCCGGACTAGCGGGAGTAACAGATACGCAGTATTTT. Full variable domain (outside the CDR3, taken from reference TRBV18 and TRBJ2-3): NAGVMQNPRHLVRRRGQEARLRCSPMKGHSHVYWYRQLPEEGLKFMVYLQKENIIDESGMPKERFSAEFPKEGPSILRIQQVVRGDSAAYFCASSPGLAGVTDTQYFGPGTRLTVL.

The V gene is TRBV5-6, the J gene TRBJ1-2, with a possible D match to TRBD1 (6 bases). Germline CDR1 is SGHDT and CDR2 is YYEEEE. V gave up 4 bases and J gave up 8 bases, with 21 bases separating them. The CDR3 sequence is 15 residues long. CDR3 in amino acids: CASSKKLTGDLGYTF. The CDR3 nucleotides read TGTGCCAGCAGCAAGAAATTGACAGGAGATCTCGGCTACACCTTC.

The chain employs TRBV7-9 and TRBJ1-1; TRBD1 matches at 12 bases. The CDR3 loop spans 17 amino acids. J lost 4 bases, V lost 3 bases, and 9 bases had no gene match. Germline V CDR1 and CDR2: SEHNR, FQNEAQ (reference sequence). CDR3 loop: CASSFPGTGGRGTEAFF. The CDR3 DNA reads TGTGCCAGCAGCTTCCCCGGGACAGGGGGCCGTGGCACTGAAGCTTTCTTT.

V gene TRBV21-1 combines with J gene TRBJ1-1; the DNA was not used to check the table's D call, TRBD1. TRBV21-1 is tagged as a pseudogene. The CDR3 totals 15 residues. CDR3 residues: CASSKDSRGNTEAFF. The CDR3 DNA reads TGTGCCAGCAGCAAAGATTCCAGGGGGAACACTGAAGCTTTCTTT.